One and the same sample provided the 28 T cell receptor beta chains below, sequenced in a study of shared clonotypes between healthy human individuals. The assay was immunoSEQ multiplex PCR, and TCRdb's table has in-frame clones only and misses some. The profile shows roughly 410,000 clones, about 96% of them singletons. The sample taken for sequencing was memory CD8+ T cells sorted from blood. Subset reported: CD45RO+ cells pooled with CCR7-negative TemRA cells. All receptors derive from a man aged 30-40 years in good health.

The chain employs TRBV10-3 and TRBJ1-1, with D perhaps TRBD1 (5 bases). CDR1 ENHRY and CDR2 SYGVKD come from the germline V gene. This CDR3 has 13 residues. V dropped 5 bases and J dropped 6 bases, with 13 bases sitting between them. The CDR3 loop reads CAISRREGAEAFF. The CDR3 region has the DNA TGTGCCATCAGTCGCAGGGAAGGTGCTGAAGCTTTCTTT.

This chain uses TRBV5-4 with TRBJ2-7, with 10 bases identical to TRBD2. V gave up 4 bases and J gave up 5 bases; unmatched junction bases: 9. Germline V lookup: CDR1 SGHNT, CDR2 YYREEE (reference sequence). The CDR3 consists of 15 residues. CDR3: CASSVSGRAYDEQYF. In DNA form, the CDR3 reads TGTGCCAGCAGCGTAAGCGGGAGGGCCTACGACGAGCAGTACTTC.

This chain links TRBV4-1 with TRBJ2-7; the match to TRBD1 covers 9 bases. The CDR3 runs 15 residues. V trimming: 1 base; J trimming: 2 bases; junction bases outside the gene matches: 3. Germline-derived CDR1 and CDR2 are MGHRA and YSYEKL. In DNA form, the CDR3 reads TGCGCCAGCAGCCAAGGTAGGACAGGGGCCTACGAGCAGTACTTC. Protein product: CASSQGRTGAYEQYF.

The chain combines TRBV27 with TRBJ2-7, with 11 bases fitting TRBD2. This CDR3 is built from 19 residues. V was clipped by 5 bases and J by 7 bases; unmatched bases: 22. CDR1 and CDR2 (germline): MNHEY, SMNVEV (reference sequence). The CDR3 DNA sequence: TGTGCCAGCAGTATCCCCGTGGTAGATTTATTAGCGGGAGGGCCTGAGCAGTACTTC. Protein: CASSIPVVDLLAGGPEQYF.

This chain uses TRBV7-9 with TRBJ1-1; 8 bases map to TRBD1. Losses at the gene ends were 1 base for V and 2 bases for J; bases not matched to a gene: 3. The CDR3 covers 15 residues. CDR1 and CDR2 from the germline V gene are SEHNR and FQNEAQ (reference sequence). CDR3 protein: CASSLGRGRNTEAFF. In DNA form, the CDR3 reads TGTGCCAGCAGCTTAGGCAGGGGGCGTAACACTGAAGCTTTCTTT.

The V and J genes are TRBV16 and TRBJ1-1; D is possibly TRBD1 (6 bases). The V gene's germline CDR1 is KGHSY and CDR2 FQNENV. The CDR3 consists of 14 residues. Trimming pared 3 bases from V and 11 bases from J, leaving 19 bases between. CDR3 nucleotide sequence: TGTGCCAGCAGCCATGGGGGCGCGAGTGTTGAGGCTTTCTTT. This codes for CASSHGGASVEAFF.

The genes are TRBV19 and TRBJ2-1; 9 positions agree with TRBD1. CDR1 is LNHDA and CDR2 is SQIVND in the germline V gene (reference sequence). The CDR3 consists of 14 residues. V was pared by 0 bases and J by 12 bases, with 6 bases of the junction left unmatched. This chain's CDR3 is CASSIDLPTGGQFF. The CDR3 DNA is TGTGCCAGTAGTATAGACCTTCCGACAGGGGGGCAGTTCTTC.

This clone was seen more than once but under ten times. The CDR3 reads CASRRGASYQPQHF. CDR3 coding DNA: TGTGCCAGCAGGAGGGGGGCCTCCTATCAGCCCCAGCATTTT. V is TRBV2 and J is TRBJ1-5; tentative D call: TRBD1 (6 bases). Trimming cost V 6 bases and J 5 bases, with 14 bases left between them. The CDR3 has 14 residues. Germline CDR1 is SNHLY and CDR2 is FYNNEI.

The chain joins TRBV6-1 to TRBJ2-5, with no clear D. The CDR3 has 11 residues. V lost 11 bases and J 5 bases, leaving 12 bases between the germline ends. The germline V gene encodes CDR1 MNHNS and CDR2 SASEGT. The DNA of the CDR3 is TGTGCCTCCCCGGAGCAGGAGACCCAGTACTTC. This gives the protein CASPEQETQYF.

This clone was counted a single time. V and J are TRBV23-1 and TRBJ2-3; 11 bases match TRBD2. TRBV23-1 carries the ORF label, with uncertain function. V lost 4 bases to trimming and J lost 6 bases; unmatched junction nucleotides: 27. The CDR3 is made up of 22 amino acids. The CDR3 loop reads CASSPVTGTPKLAGAGRDTQYF. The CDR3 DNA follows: TGCGCCAGCAGTCCAGTCACCGGGACACCAAAACTAGCGGGAGCGGGACGGGATACGCAGTATTTT.

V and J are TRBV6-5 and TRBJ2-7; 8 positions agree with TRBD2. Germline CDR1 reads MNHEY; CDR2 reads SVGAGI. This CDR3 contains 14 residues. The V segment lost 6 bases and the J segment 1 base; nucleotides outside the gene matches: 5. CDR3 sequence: CASSDPGGSYEQYF. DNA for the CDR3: TGTGCCAGCAGCGACCCGGGGGGGTCCTACGAGCAGTACTTC.

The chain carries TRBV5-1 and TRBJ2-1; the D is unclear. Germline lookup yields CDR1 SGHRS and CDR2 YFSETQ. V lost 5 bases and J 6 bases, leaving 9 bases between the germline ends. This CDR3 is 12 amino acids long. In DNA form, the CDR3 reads TGCGCCAGCAGGGTTCCAGCCAATGAGCAGTTCTTC. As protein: CASRVPANEQFF.

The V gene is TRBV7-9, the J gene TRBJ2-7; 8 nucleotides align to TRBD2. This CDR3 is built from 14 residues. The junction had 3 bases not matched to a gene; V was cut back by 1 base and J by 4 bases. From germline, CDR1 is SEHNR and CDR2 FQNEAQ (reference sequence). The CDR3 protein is CASSLGGTRYEQYF. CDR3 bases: TGTGCCAGCAGCTTAGGAGGGACTAGATACGAGCAGTACTTC.

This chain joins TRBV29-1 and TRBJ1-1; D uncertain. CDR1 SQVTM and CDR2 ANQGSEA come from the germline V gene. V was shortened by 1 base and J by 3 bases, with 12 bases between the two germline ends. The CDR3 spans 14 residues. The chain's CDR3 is CSVEVWGSHTEAFF. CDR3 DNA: TGCAGCGTTGAAGTTTGGGGTTCTCACACTGAAGCTTTCTTT.

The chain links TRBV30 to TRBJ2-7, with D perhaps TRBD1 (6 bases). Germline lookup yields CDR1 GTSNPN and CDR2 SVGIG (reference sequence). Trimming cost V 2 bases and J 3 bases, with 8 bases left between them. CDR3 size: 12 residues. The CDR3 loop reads CAWSQQGYEQYF. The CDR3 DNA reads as TGTGCCTGGAGTCAACAGGGCTACGAGCAGTACTTC.

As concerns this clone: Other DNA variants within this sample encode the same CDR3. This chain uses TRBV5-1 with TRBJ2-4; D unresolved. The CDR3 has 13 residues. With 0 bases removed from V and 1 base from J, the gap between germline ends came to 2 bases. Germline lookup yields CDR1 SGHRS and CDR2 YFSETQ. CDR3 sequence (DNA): TGCGCCAGCAGCTTGGAGGCCAAAAACATTCAGTACTTC. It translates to CASSLEAKNIQYF.

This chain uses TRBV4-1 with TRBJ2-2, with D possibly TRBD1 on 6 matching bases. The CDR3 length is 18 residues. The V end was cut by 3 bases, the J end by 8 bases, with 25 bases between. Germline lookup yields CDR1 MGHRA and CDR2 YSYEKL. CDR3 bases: TGCGCCAGCAGCCATGGGGCAGGGGATACCGGATCCCCGGGGGAGCTGTTTTTT. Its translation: CASSHGAGDTGSPGELFF.

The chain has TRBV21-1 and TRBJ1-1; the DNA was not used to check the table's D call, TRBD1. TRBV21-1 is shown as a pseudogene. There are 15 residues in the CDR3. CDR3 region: CASSKGQAMNTEAFF. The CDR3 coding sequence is TGTGCCAGCAGCAAAGGGCAGGCCATGAACACTGAAGCTTTCTTT.

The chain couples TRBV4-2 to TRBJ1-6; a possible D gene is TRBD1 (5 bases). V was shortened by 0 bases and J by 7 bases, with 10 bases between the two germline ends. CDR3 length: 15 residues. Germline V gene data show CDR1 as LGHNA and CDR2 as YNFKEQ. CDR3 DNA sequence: TGTGCCAGCAGCCAAGAGCAGGGCAGGAATTCACCCCTCCACTTT. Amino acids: CASSQEQGRNSPLHF.

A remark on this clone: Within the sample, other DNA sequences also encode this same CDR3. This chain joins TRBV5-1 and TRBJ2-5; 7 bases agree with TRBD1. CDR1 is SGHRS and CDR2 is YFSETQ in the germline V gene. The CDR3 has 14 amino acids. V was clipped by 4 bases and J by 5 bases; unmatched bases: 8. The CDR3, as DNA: TGCGCCAGCAGCCTACGGCAGGGGGTCGAGACCCAGTACTTC. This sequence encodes CASSLRQGVETQYF.

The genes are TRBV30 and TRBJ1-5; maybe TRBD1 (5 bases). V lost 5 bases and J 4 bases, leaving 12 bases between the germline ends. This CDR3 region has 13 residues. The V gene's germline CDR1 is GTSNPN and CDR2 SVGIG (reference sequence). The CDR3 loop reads CAWGGGQNQPQHF. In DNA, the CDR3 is TGTGCCTGGGGTGGGGGTCAGAATCAGCCCCAGCATTTT.

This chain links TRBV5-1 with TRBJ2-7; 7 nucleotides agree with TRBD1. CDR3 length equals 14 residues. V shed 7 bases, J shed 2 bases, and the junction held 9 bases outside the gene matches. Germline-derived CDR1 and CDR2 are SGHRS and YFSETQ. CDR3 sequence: CASGPGDSPYEQYF. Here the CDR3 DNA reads TGCGCCAGCGGACCCGGGGACAGCCCCTACGAGCAGTACTTC.

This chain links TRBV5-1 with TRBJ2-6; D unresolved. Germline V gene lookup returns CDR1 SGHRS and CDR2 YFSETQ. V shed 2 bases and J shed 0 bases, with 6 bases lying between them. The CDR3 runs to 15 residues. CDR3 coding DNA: TGCGCCAGCAGCTTTGACAACTCTGGGGCCAACGTCCTGACTTTC. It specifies CASSFDNSGANVLTF.

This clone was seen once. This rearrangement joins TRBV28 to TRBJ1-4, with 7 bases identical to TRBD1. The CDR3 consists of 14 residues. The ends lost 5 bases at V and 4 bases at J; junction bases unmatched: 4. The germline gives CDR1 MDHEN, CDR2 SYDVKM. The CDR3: CASSTGQVNEKLFF. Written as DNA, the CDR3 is TGTGCCAGCAGTACCGGACAGGTTAATGAAAAACTGTTTTTT. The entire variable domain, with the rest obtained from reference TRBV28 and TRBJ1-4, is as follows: DVKVTQSSRYLVKRTGEKVFLECVQDMDHENMFWYRQDPGLGLRLIYFSYDVKMKEKGDIPEGYSVSREKKERFSLILESASTNQTSMYLCASSTGQVNEKLFFGSGTQLSVL.

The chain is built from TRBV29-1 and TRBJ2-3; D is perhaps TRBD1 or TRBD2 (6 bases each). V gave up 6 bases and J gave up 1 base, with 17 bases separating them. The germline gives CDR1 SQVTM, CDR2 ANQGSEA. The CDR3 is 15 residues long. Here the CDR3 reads CSVATGGGGTDTQYF. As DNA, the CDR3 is TGCAGCGTAGCGACAGGAGGGGGTGGCACAGATACGCAGTATTTT.

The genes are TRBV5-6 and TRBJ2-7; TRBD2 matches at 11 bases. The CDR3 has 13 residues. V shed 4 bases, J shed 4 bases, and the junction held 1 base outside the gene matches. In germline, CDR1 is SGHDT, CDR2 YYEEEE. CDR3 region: CASSTSGSYEQYF. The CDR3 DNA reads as TGTGCCAGCAGCACTAGCGGGAGTTACGAGCAGTACTTC.

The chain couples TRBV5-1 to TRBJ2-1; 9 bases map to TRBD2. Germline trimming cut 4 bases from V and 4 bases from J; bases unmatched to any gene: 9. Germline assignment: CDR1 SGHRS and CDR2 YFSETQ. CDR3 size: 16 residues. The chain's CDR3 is CASSLGGLANYNEQFF. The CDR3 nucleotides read TGCGCCAGCAGCCTGGGAGGACTAGCGAATTACAATGAGCAGTTCTTC.

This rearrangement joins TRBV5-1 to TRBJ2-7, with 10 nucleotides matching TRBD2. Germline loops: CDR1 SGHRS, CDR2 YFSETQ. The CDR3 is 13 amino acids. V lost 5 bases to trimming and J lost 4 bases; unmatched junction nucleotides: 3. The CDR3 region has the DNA TGCGCCAGCAGGAAGCGGGAGGGGTACGAGCAGTACTTC. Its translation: CASRKREGYEQYF.